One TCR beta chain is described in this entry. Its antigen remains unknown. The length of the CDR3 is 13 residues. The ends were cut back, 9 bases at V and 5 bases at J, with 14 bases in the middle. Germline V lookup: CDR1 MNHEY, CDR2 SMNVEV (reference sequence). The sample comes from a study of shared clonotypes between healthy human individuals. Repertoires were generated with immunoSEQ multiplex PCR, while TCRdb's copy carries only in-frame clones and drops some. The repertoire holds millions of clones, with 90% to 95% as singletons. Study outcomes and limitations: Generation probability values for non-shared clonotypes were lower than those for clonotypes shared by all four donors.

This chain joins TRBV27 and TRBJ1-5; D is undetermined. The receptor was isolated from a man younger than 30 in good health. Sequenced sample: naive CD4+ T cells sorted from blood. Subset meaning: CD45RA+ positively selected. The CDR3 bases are TGTGCCAGGAAAGGCCTCGGGGATCAGCCCCAGCATTTT. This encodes CARKGLGDQPQHF.